The rows below give T cell receptor beta chains drawn from one sample of a study of lymphopenia after photon versus proton radiotherapy. TCRdb's copy holds only in-frame clones and misses some; the assay was immunoSEQ multiplex PCR. The data show some 16,000 clones, approximately 91% seen once. The source material was peripheral blood, sampled from a patient treated with proton-based radiotherapy. These receptors were taken from a woman in her fifties or sixties with cholangiocarcinoma. Some clones in this sample may be carry-over from other donors' samples. The CDR3 runs from the conserved cysteine through the conserved F or W. A D gene is named only where the DNA matches it firmly. Size tells how often a clone was seen (once, few, many) or the class of an expanded clone, and some rows leave it out.

D	V	length	size	J	DNA	CDR3
.	TRBV18	16	.	TRBJ2-1	TGTGCCAGCTCACCACTTTTGACTGGATCCTACAATGAGCAGTTCTTC	CASSPLLTGSYNEQFF
TRBD1	TRBV27	14	.	TRBJ2-7	TGTGCCAGCCAAGGGACAGGGAGCTCCTACGAGCAGTACTTC	CASQGTGSSYEQYF
.	TRBV5-1	14	.	TRBJ1-1	TGCGCCAGCAGCTCGTTAGGGGCGACGACCTTAGCTTTCTTT	CASSSLGATTLAFF
TRBD1	TRBV4-3	14	.	TRBJ2-5	TGCGCCAGCAGCCTGGGACAGACGCAAGAGACCCAGTACTTC	CASSLGQTQETQYF
TRBD2	TRBV25-1	18	.	TRBJ2-2	TGTGCCAGCAGCCCACAGACTAGCGGGAGGGTATGGACCGGGGAGCTGTTTTTT	CASSPQTSGRVWTGELFF
.	TRBV7-2	15	once	TRBJ2-7	TGTGCCAGCAGCTTAGCCTTCAAACAGGGATACGAGCAGTACTTC	CASSLAFKQGYEQYF
.	TRBV7-8	12	few	TRBJ1-6	TGTGCCAGCGGGCATTCGATCCTTGCCCTCCACTTT	CASGHSILALHF
TRBD2	TRBV4-1	15	few	TRBJ2-2	TGCGCCAGCAGCCAGACTAGCGTGACTACCGGGGAGCTGTTTTTT	CASSQTSVTTGELFF
TRBD1	TRBV28	16	.	TRBJ1-4	TGTGCCAGCAGTTTTGAGGAGGGACAGTTTCGTGAAAAACTGTTTTTT	CASSFEEGQFREKLFF
.	TRBV2	12	.	TRBJ2-7	TGTGCCAGCAGTGTGGCGGGCTACGAGCAGTACTTC	CASSVAGYEQYF
TRBD1	TRBV7-9	16	.	TRBJ1-1	TGTGCCAGCAGCTTAGGGGTCGGGACAGTGAACACTGAAGCTTTCTTT	CASSLGVGTVNTEAFF
.	TRBV2	10	few	TRBJ2-3	TGTGCCAGCAGTGAGGATACGCAGTATTTT	CASSEDTQYF
TRBD2	TRBV4-1	16	.	TRBJ2-1	TGCGCCAGCAGCCAAGTAGAGGGACTAGCGGGATTCGAGCAGTTCTTC	CASSQVEGLAGFEQFF
.	TRBV5-1	13	.	TRBJ2-7	TGCGCCAGCGCAGGCGCGCCCCCCTGGGAGCAGTACTTC	CASAGAPPWEQYF
.	TRBV7-8	15	.	TRBJ1-1	TGTGCCAGCAGCGGGGGGGTTTTAATGAACACTGAAGCTTTCTTT	CASSGGVLMNTEAFF
.	TRBV9	17	once	TRBJ1-1	TGTGCCAGCAGCCCGTCCAGGGTCTCCTTAGTTAACACTGAAGCTTTCTTT	CASSPSRVSLVNTEAFF
.	TRBV19	14	.	TRBJ1-3	TGTGCCAGTAGTTTAGGACAGCCTGGAAACACCATATATTTT	CASSLGQPGNTIYF
.	TRBV5-1	17	.	TRBJ2-5	TGCGCCAGCAGTCCCGGGATAGTTGCATCTTCGGTAGAGACCCAGTACTTC	CASSPGIVASSVETQYF
.	TRBV9	15	.	TRBJ2-6	TGTGCCAGCAGCCCGGCGGGCTCTGGGGCCAACGTCCTGACTTTC	CASSPAGSGANVLTF
TRBD1	TRBV6-5	15	.	TRBJ2-5	TGTGCCGGGCAACCGACAGGGGGCGACCAAGAGACCCAGTACTTC	CAGQPTGGDQETQYF
.	TRBV5-6	17	.	TRBJ2-1	TGTGCCAGCAGCTTGGTCCCTTGGGCCACCTACTACAATGAGCAGTTCTTC	CASSLVPWATYYNEQFF
.	TRBV6-4	12	.	TRBJ2-4	TGTGCCAGCAGTGACTCGAGTAACATTCAGTACTTC	CASSDSSNIQYF
.	TRBV9	18	.	TRBJ2-1	TGTGCCAGCAGCGTAGTGGCGGGAAGAACGTCCCGATACAATGAGCAGTTCTTC	CASSVVAGRTSRYNEQFF
TRBD1	TRBV7-9	15	.	TRBJ1-1	TGTGCCAGCAGCTTAGGGGACAGGGGAGGCACTGAAGCTTTCTTT	CASSLGDRGGTEAFF
.	TRBV9	13	.	TRBJ2-1	TGTGCCAGCAGCGTAGGATCGGGGAATGAGCAGTTCTTC	CASSVGSGNEQFF
TRBD2	TRBV7-9	17	.	TRBJ2-1	TGTGCCAGCAGCCCCTACCGACTAGCGGGAGGTATGAATGAGCAGTTCTTC	CASSPYRLAGGMNEQFF
.	TRBV18	15	.	TRBJ1-1	TGTGCCAGCTCACCACCGGGGGCTAGGGGGACTGAAGCTTTCTTT	CASSPPGARGTEAFF
TRBD1	TRBV6-1	14	.	TRBJ2-7	TGTGCCAGCAGTGCTGGGACAGAAAGATACGAGCAGTACTTC	CASSAGTERYEQYF
.	TRBV7-7	15	.	TRBJ2-5	TGTGCTAGCAGCCACCAACCCGGACAGCAAGAGACCCAGTACTTC	CASSHQPGQQETQYF
.	TRBV10-3	12	.	TRBJ1-1	TGTGCCATCTCCCCAGCGAACACTGAAGCTTTCTTT	CAISPANTEAFF
TRBD1	TRBV4-3	13	.	TRBJ1-1	TGCGCCAGCAGCCCCGGACAGGGTATTGAAGCTTTCTTT	CASSPGQGIEAFF
TRBD2	TRBV11-3	17	.	TRBJ2-1	TGTGCCAGCAGCTTAGGAATTAGCGGGGGGGCGAGCGATGAGCAGTTCTTC	CASSLGISGGASDEQFF
TRBD2	TRBV13	17	.	TRBJ2-4	TGTGCCAGCAGCCCTAGTCCCCCTAGCGGGAGAGGGAGCATTCAGTACTTC	CASSPSPPSGRGSIQYF
.	TRBV13	15	.	TRBJ2-3	TGTGCCAGCAGCCGAAGTGGCCTGGGTACAGATACGCAGTATTTT	CASSRSGLGTDTQYF
.	TRBV5-8	12	once	TRBJ2-5	TGTGCCAGCAGCCCTCGTAGCTTCGGCCGGTACTTC	CASSPRSFGRYF
.	TRBV4-3	14	.	TRBJ2-7	TGCGCCAGCAGCCAAGGATGGTCAGCCTACGAGCAGTACTTC	CASSQGWSAYEQYF
.	TRBV28	15	.	TRBJ2-1	TGTGCCGTCACCCCCGCCGGGATAGAGTACAATGAGCAGTTCTTC	CAVTPAGIEYNEQFF
TRBD2	TRBV4-3	19	.	TRBJ2-3	TGCGCCAGCAGCCAGCGTTTAACCGGGACTAGCGGGAGGGCAGATACGCAGTATTTT	CASSQRLTGTSGRADTQYF
.	TRBV21-1	17	.	TRBJ1-4	.	CASRESWGRGTNEKLFF